This T cell receptor beta chain was recovered during a study of cytomegalovirus exposure and HLA in healthy donors. General observations from the study: As confirmed in vitro, a few CMV-associated chains were specific for CMV antigens. Associated with cytomegalovirus, according to the listing, were fewer than 200 TCR beta chains.

The CDR3 has 14 residues. Germline V gene sequence: CDR1 SEHNR, CDR2 FQNEAQ (reference sequence). With 5 bases removed from V and 0 bases from J, the gap between germline ends came to 8 bases. Produced via immunoSEQ multiplex PCR; TCRdb's table is partial and in-frame only. The sample includes approximately 230,000 clones, roughly 87% of them seen just once. In the case of this clone: The antigen is not known.

The receptor comes from a man younger than 35 in good health and CMV-seropositive. J is TRBJ1-3 and V is TRBV7-9; D not resolved. The material sequenced was PBMCs. CDR3 sequence: CASSGVFSGNTIYF. The CDR3 nucleotides read TGTGCCAGCAGCGGGGTCTTCTCTGGAAACACCATATATTTT.